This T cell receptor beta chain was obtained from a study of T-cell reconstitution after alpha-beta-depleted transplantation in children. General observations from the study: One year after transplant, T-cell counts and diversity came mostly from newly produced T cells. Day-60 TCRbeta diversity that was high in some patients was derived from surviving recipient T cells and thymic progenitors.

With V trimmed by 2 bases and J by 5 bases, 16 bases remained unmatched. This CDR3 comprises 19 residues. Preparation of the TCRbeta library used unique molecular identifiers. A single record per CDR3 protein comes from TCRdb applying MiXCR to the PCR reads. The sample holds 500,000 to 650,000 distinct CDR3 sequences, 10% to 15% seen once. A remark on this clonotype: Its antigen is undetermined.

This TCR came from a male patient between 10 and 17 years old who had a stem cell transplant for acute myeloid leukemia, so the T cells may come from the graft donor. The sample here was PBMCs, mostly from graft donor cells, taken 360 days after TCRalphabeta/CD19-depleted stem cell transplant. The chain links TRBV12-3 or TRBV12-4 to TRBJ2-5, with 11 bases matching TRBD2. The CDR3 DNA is TGTGCCAGCAGTTTAACCCAGGGCATAGCGGGAGGGCCTAAGGAGACCCAGTACTTC. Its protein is CASSLTQGIAGGPKETQYF.